Below, 30 T cell receptor beta chains from the same sample are listed, as sequenced in a study of cytomegalovirus exposure and HLA in healthy donors. Both 60 Vbeta primers and 13 Jbeta primers went into the PCR. Data came from immunoSEQ multiplex PCR; TCRdb stores just in-frame clones and leaves some out. The sample contains approximately 110,000 clones, 15% of which appear only once. The source material was PBMCs. These receptors all stem from a woman under 30 in good health and CMV-seronegative.

This clone was observed a handful of times. This sequence joins TRBV7-9 and TRBJ2-7; TRBD2 is a possible D gene (5 bases). The V end lost 5 bases, the J end lost 2 bases, and 7 bases lay between the germline ends. CDR1 is SEHNR and CDR2 is FQNEAQ in the germline V gene (reference sequence). The CDR3 loop spans 12 amino acids. The CDR3 coding sequence is TGTGCCAGCAGCCGGGGAACCTACGAGCAGTACTTC. Protein sequence: CASSRGTYEQYF.

For this clone: The junction does not match germline at one end; this may be a read error. The J gene is TRBJ2-7, the V gene TRBV13; no clear D. Germline V gene sequence: CDR1 PRHDT, CDR2 FYEKMQ (reference sequence). The CDR3 has 13 amino acids. CDR3 region: CASSLGLSYAQYF. In DNA form, the CDR3 reads TGTGCCAGCAGCTTAGGCCTAAGTTACGCGCAGTACTTC.

J is TRBJ2-7 and V is TRBV6-1, with TRBD2 matching 7 bases. The CDR3 has 14 residues. Germline values: CDR1 MNHNS, CDR2 SASEGT. The ends lost 8 bases at V and 6 bases at J; junction bases unmatched: 13. The CDR3 nucleotides read TGTGCCAGCGGACCTGACGAACCGGGGGGCGAGCAGTACTTC. It specifies CASGPDEPGGEQYF.

This clone has more than one count but fewer than ten. This chain joins TRBV5-1 and TRBJ1-2; 10 nucleotides align to TRBD1. V lost 4 bases, J lost 4 bases, and 7 bases stayed unmatched. The CDR3 sequence is 15 residues long. Germline loops: CDR1 SGHRS, CDR2 YFSETQ. The CDR3 region is CASSGGTGAAYGYTF. CDR3 bases: TGCGCCAGCAGCGGAGGGACAGGGGCTGCCTATGGCTACACCTTC.

This clone was seen only a few times. The chain is built from TRBV30 and TRBJ1-4, with D maybe TRBD1 (5 bases). Germline V gene lookup returns CDR1 GTSNPN and CDR2 SVGIG (reference sequence). Trimming took off 3 bases at V and 8 bases at J, with 13 bases between the two ends. This CDR3 contains 13 residues. The CDR3, as DNA: TGTGCCTGGAGGAAAGGGGCTGGGGAAAAACTGTTTTTT. Protein product: CAWRKGAGEKLFF. The full variable domain, completed using reference TRBV30 and TRBJ1-4, is SQTIHQWPATLVQPVGSPLSLECTVEGTSNPNLYWYRQAAGRGLQLLFYSVGIGQISSEVPQNLSASRPQDRQFILSSKKLLLSDSGFYLCAWRKGAGEKLFFGSGTQLSVL.

The chain joins TRBV30 to TRBJ2-5; D gene unclear. This CDR3 region has 14 residues. Germline assignment: CDR1 GTSNPN and CDR2 SVGIG (reference sequence). V shed 1 base and J shed 0 bases, with 9 bases lying between them. CDR3 bases: TGTGCCTGGAGTGCGGTCAGGTACCAAGAGACCCAGTACTTC. It yields the protein CAWSAVRYQETQYF.

This chain connects TRBV28 to TRBJ1-2; TRBD1 matches 7 bases. Germline V gives CDR1 MDHEN, CDR2 SYDVKM. CDR3 length: 15 residues. V lost 4 bases, J lost 4 bases, and 9 bases stayed unmatched. The CDR3, as DNA: TGTGCCAGCAGTTATGGCAGGGGGTGGGGCTATGGCTACACCTTC. This gives the protein CASSYGRGWGYGYTF.

This clone was detected only a few times. The chain links TRBV13 to TRBJ2-7; 7 positions agree with TRBD1. The CDR3 extends over 14 amino acids. V lost 6 bases and J lost 2; bases outside the gene matches: 7. Germline V gene lookup returns CDR1 PRHDT and CDR2 FYEKMQ (reference sequence). The CDR3 loop reads CASRRQGGPYEQYF. CDR3 sequence (DNA): TGTGCCAGCAGAAGACAGGGTGGCCCCTACGAGCAGTACTTC.

This clone has only a few counts. The rearrangement links TRBV2 to TRBJ1-5; D is undetermined. CDR1 and CDR2 from the germline V gene are SNHLY and FYNNEI. This CDR3 region has 14 residues. Trimming pared 1 base from V and 6 bases from J, leaving 10 bases between. The CDR3 coding sequence is TGTGCCAGCAGTGAAGGGAGGGAAGGTCAGCCCCAGCATTTT. It codes for CASSEGREGQPQHF. The whole variable domain, remainder taken from reference TRBV2 and TRBJ1-5, is EPEVTQTPSHQVTQMGQEVILRCVPISNHLYFYWYRQILGQKVEFLVSFYNNEISEKSEIFDDQFSVERPDGSNFTLKIRSTKLEDSAMYFCASSEGREGQPQHFGDGTRLSIL.

V gene TRBV18 combines with J gene TRBJ2-6; a possible D gene is TRBD1 (6 bases). Trimming pared 6 bases from V and 4 bases from J, leaving 22 bases between. The CDR3 covers 18 residues. CDR1 and CDR2 from the germline V gene are KGHSH and LQKENI. CDR3 coding DNA: TGTGCCAGCTCCCCGAGGGGGTTGCGGGCTTCCGGGGCCAACGTCCTGACTTTC. Its translation is CASSPRGLRASGANVLTF. Full variable domain (rest looked up from reference TRBV18 and TRBJ2-6): NAGVMQNPRHLVRRRGQEARLRCSPMKGHSHVYWYRQLPEEGLKFMVYLQKENIIDESGMPKERFSAEFPKEGPSILRIQQVVRGDSAAYFCASSPRGLRASGANVLTFGAGSRLTVL.

The rearrangement links TRBV6-5 to TRBJ1-2; TRBD1 agrees at 7 bases. The length of the CDR3 is 14 residues. Trimming removed 8 bases from V and 9 bases from J; junction bases left unmatched: 15. The germline CDR1 and CDR2 sequences are MNHEY and SVGAGI. The DNA of the CDR3 is TGTGCCAGCGGCCTACAAGGGACAGCTGCAAGCTACACCTTC. It specifies CASGLQGTAASYTF.

The rearrangement links TRBV29-1 to TRBJ2-5; weak D call: TRBD1 (7 bases). The CDR3 totals 12 residues. Trimming pared 7 bases from V and 5 bases from J, leaving 14 bases between. Germline-derived CDR1 and CDR2 are SQVTM and ANQGSEA. CDR3 residues: CSAKTGTETQYF. DNA of the CDR3: TGCAGCGCCAAGACAGGGACTGAGACCCAGTACTTC.

The chain recombines TRBV19 with TRBJ2-3; D not resolved. CDR1 LNHDA and CDR2 SQIVND come from the germline V gene (reference sequence). CDR3 length: 13 residues. The V and J ends lost 0 bases and 5 bases respectively, with 6 bases between them. The CDR3, as DNA: TGTGCCAGTAGTATAGAACTGGTAGATACGCAGTATTTT. Translating it yields CASSIELVDTQYF.

The chain has TRBV27 and TRBJ1-1; D may be TRBD1 (5 bases). This CDR3 has 13 residues. The V gene lost 6 bases and the J gene lost 3 bases, with 11 bases spanning the gap. Germline V gene sequence: CDR1 MNHEY, CDR2 SMNVEV (reference sequence). This chain's CDR3 is CASRYRRYTEAFF. The CDR3 coding sequence is TGTGCCAGCAGGTACAGGCGGTACACTGAAGCTTTCTTT.

Regarding this clone: This CDR3 is also generated by other DNA sequences in the sample. The chain has TRBV9 and TRBJ2-3; 9 bases line up with TRBD2. Germline V CDR1 and CDR2: SGDLS, YYNGEE. V shed 0 bases, J shed 4 bases, and the junction held 0 bases outside the gene matches. There are 14 residues in the CDR3. CDR3 sequence reads: CASSVVAGADTQYF. CDR3 nucleotide sequence: TGTGCCAGCAGCGTAGTAGCGGGGGCAGATACGCAGTATTTT.

This clone was observed a handful of times. The chain uses TRBV25-1 and TRBJ2-2; D gene uncertain. V shed 5 bases and J shed 0 bases, with 10 bases lying between them. This CDR3 has 15 amino acids. Per germline, CDR1 MGHDK and CDR2 SYGVNS. CDR3 DNA sequence: TGTGCCAGCAGTTTGTTTCAGGCGAACACCGGGGAGCTGTTTTTT. Protein sequence: CASSLFQANTGELFF.

This clone was seen only a few times. The genes are TRBV7-6 and TRBJ2-7; 9 bases map to TRBD1. The CDR3 totals 15 residues. The germline gives CDR1 SGHVS, CDR2 FNYEAQ. V lost 1 base to trimming and J lost 2 bases; unmatched junction nucleotides: 3. In DNA form, the CDR3 reads TGTGCCAGCAGCTTAGACAGGGGGCCTACCTACGAGCAGTACTTC. This sequence encodes CASSLDRGPTYEQYF.

This clone was observed a few times. The V gene is TRBV4-2, the J gene TRBJ2-5; D may be TRBD2 (6 bases). The CDR3 is made up of 13 amino acids. Per the germline V gene, CDR1 is LGHNA and CDR2 is YNFKEQ. The V and J ends lost 1 base and 4 bases respectively, with 7 bases between them. CDR3 DNA: TGTGCCAGCAGCCAAGGGGGAGGAGAGACCCAGTACTTC. Its translation is CASSQGGGETQYF.

The V call is TRBV5-6, the J call TRBJ1-2, with D uncertain. The CDR3 totals 14 residues. With 0 bases removed from V and 1 base from J, the gap between germline ends came to 7 bases. Germline loops: CDR1 SGHDT, CDR2 YYEEEE. The DNA for the CDR3 is TGTGCCAGCAGCTTGGGAGCCTATAACTATGGCTACACCTTC. It codes for CASSLGAYNYGYTF.

This clone has more than one count but fewer than ten. CDR3 DNA: TGTGCCAGCACCCGCGGGGCAGGACAGGGCATTTCACCCCTCCACTTT. Protein: CASTRGAGQGISPLHF. The chain recombines TRBV5-6 with TRBJ1-6; 8 nucleotides align to TRBD1. CDR1 SGHDT and CDR2 YYEEEE come from the germline V gene. This CDR3 has 16 residues. J was trimmed by 9 bases and V by 6 bases; bases with no gene match: 14.

A few counts support this clone. Other DNA sequences of this sample code for an identical CDR3. This rearrangement joins TRBV29-1 to TRBJ2-7; the D gene is possibly TRBD1 (6 bases). V was clipped by 6 bases and J by 3 bases, with 9 bases between them. The V gene's germline CDR1 is SQVTM and CDR2 ANQGSEA. CDR3 size: 11 residues. CDR3 amino acids: CSVVRGYEQYF. CDR3 DNA: TGCAGCGTCGTCAGGGGCTACGAGCAGTACTTC.

The chain joins TRBV4-2 to TRBJ2-4, with TRBD1 matching over 7 bases. The trim removed 1 base at V and 7 bases at J, leaving 4 bases unmatched. CDR1 and CDR2 (germline): LGHNA, YNFKEQ. CDR3 length: 14 amino acids. The CDR3, as DNA: TGTGCCAGCAGCCAAGGGGGGACAGTCAACATTCAGTACTTC. Encoded protein: CASSQGGTVNIQYF.

This clone has only a few counts. The chain has TRBV6-5 and TRBJ2-1, with 7 positions matching TRBD2. Trimming removed 6 bases from V and 6 bases from J; junction bases left unmatched: 5. The CDR3 length is 13 residues. CDR1 is MNHEY and CDR2 is SVGAGI in the germline V gene. This chain's CDR3 is CASRGGMGNEQFF. CDR3 DNA: TGTGCCAGCAGGGGAGGGATGGGCAATGAGCAGTTCTTC.

This chain uses TRBV5-1 with TRBJ1-1; 8 positions match TRBD1. V was pared by 7 bases and J by 2 bases, with 10 bases of the junction left unmatched. CDR1 is SGHRS, CDR2 YFSETQ, per germline. The CDR3 runs to 15 residues. In DNA, the CDR3 is TGCGCCAGCCGCCAAATCGACAGGGGAAACACTGAAGCTTTCTTT. Its translation: CASRQIDRGNTEAFF.

This clone occurred a few times. V usage is TRBV19 and J usage is TRBJ1-2; a weak D match, TRBD1 (6 bases). Trimming took off 5 bases at V and 4 bases at J, with 14 bases between the two ends. Germline V gives CDR1 LNHDA, CDR2 SQIVND (reference sequence). This CDR3 contains 14 residues. The CDR3 DNA follows: TGTGCCAGTAGTGTGGGGACACCCTCCTATGGCTACACCTTC. It is translated as CASSVGTPSYGYTF. The full variable domain, in which reference TRBV19 and TRBJ1-2 provide the parts outside the CDR3, is DGGITQSPKYLFRKEGQNVTLSCEQNLNHDAMYWYRQDPGQGLRLIYYSQIVNDFQKGDIAEGYSVSREKKESFPLTVTSAQKNPTAFYLCASSVGTPSYGYTFGSGTRLTVV.

The rearrangement joins TRBV7-7 to TRBJ2-3, with D tentatively TRBD1 (6 bases). V lost 5 bases and J lost 0, with 12 bases in between. The CDR3 is 15 amino acids. Germline V gene sequence: CDR1 SSHAT, CDR2 FNYEAQ (reference sequence). The CDR3 DNA is TGTGCCAGCAGCCCTACAGGGAGCAGCACAGATACGCAGTATTTT. Residues: CASSPTGSSTDTQYF.

This clone was detected only a few times. V usage is TRBV28 and J usage is TRBJ1-4, with a weak D call TRBD1 (5 bases). Germline assignment: CDR1 MDHEN and CDR2 SYDVKM. With 8 bases removed from V and 10 bases from J, the gap between germline ends came to 11 bases. The CDR3 is 11 residues long. The CDR3 DNA sequence: TGTGCCAGCCTCCAGGGCGGAAAACTGTTTTTT. It is translated as CASLQGGKLFF.

The chain uses TRBV13 and TRBJ1-5; D uncertain. Germline V gives CDR1 PRHDT, CDR2 FYEKMQ (reference sequence). Trimming took off 9 bases at V and 11 bases at J, with 8 bases between the two ends. There are 9 residues in the CDR3. CDR3 in amino acids: CARAVSQHF. The CDR3 DNA reads TGTGCCAGGGCCGTTTCCCAGCATTTT.

This chain joins TRBV7-8 and TRBJ2-3; no clear D. The germline gives CDR1 SGHVS, CDR2 FQNEAQ. The CDR3 is 14 amino acids. With 5 bases removed from V and 5 bases from J, the gap between germline ends came to 14 bases. The chain's CDR3 is CASSPTLSGDTQYF. The CDR3 coding sequence is TGTGCCAGCAGCCCGACCCTATCGGGAGATACGCAGTATTTT.

J is TRBJ1-3 and V is TRBV5-1; tentatively, D is TRBD1 (5 bases). The CDR3 length is 15 residues. Germline loops: CDR1 SGHRS, CDR2 YFSETQ. V shed 2 bases and J shed 1 base, with 10 bases lying between them. The CDR3, as DNA: TGCGCCAGCAGCTTCCGGGGGGGATCTGGAAACACCATATATTTT. As protein: CASSFRGGSGNTIYF.